Listed here is a single T cell receptor beta chain. Some clones are missing from TCRdb's copy, which holds only in-frame ones; the method was immunoSEQ multiplex PCR. The sample lists about 140,000 clones; roughly 83% were seen once. This CDR3 is built from 12 residues. V shed 3 bases and J shed 4 bases, with 7 bases lying between them. Germline CDR1 is SGDLS and CDR2 is YYNGEE. This specimen belongs to a study of radiation and T cells in renal cell carcinoma. The time point: baseline pretreatment blood. As for treatment: 15 Gy SBRT to primary tumor, nephrectomy 4 weeks later. The V call is TRBV9, the J call TRBJ1-2; D gene uncertain. The sequence derives from a woman between 50 and 59 years old with renal cell carcinoma. The sequencing here drew on blood, taken from a patient whose treatment included radiotherapy and nephrectomy. CDR3 sequence reads: CASSAGVYGYTF. The CDR3 DNA reads TGTGCCAGCAGCGCGGGAGTCTATGGCTACACCTTC.